Listed below are T cell receptor beta chains from one sample, sequenced in a study of technical replicates of blood from four donors. Libraries were prepared by immunoSEQ multiplex PCR; TCRdb keeps only in-frame clonotypes and omits some of them. The table has around 17,000 clones, over 65% seen once. Material for sequencing was PBMCs. The receptors were sampled from a human donor in good health. Some clones in this sample may be carry-over from other donors' samples. Both conserved end residues are part of each CDR3. A D gene is named only where the DNA matches it firmly. Size values are once, few and many counts, or a class for expanded clones, and some rows have none.

cdr3_length	v_call	d_call	clone_size	j_call	cdr3_aa	cdr3_nt
15	TRBV4-2	NA	NA	TRBJ1-1	CASSQGRPGNTEAFF	TGTGCCAGCAGCCAAGGGCGCCCGGGGAACACTGAAGCTTTCTTT
14	TRBV2	NA	NA	TRBJ2-3	CASSDWSGTDTQYF	TGTGCCAGCAGTGATTGGTCGGGGACAGATACGCAGTATTTT
16	TRBV29-1	NA	NA	TRBJ1-1	CSVEDLHMTAPSEAFF	TGCAGCGTTGAAGATCTTCATATGACAGCCCCTTCTGAAGCTTTCTTT
17	TRBV5-1	NA	NA	TRBJ2-1	CASSLAPTGGGHNEQFF	TGCGCCAGCAGCTTGGCGCCTACAGGGGGGGGTCACAATGAGCAGTTCTTC
15	TRBV19	NA	once	TRBJ1-4	CATTHTDATNEKLFF	TGTGCCACCACGCACACCGATGCAACTAATGAAAAACTGTTTTTT
12	TRBV27	TRBD2	NA	TRBJ2-5	CASSNREGGKYF	TGTGCCAGCAGTAATAGGGAGGGTGGGAAGTACTTC
17	TRBV30	TRBD2	NA	TRBJ2-1	CAWSDIAGARAYNEQFF	TGTGCCTGGAGTGATATAGCGGGAGCGAGGGCCTACAATGAGCAGTTCTTC
14	TRBV7-9	TRBD1	NA	TRBJ2-7	CASSFGTGAYEQYF	TGTGCCAGCAGCTTCGGGACAGGCGCCTACGAGCAGTACTTC
12	TRBV5-1	NA	NA	TRBJ2-1	CASSLVEGEQFF	TGCGCCAGCAGCTTGGTGGAGGGTGAGCAGTTCTTC
16	TRBV6-1	TRBD1	NA	TRBJ1-5	CASSGTGDRINQPQHF	TGTGCCAGCAGTGGGACGGGGGACAGAATCAATCAGCCCCAGCATTTT
15	TRBV6-1	TRBD2	once	TRBJ2-2	CASSESGGNTGELFF	TGTGCCAGCAGTGAAAGCGGGGGAAACACCGGGGAGCTGTTTTTT
15	TRBV28	TRBD1	medium-sized	TRBJ1-2	CASTATGGYNYGYTF	TGTGCCAGCACCGCGACAGGGGGATATAACTATGGCTACACCTTC
13	TRBV2	TRBD1	NA	TRBJ1-5	CASKQGLNQPQHF	TGTGCCAGCAAACAGGGGCTCAATCAGCCCCAGCATTTT
14	TRBV19	NA	once	TRBJ1-1	CASSSRGGPTEAFF	TGTGCCAGTAGTAGCCGGGGGGGCCCCACTGAAGCTTTCTTT
15	TRBV11-1	NA	NA	TRBJ2-7	CASSLVGVGGYEQYF	TGTGCCAGCAGCTTAGTCGGTGTAGGAGGCTACGAGCAGTACTTC
14	TRBV5-1	NA	NA	TRBJ2-2	CASSESGNTGELFF	TGCGCCAGCAGTGAGTCTGGGAACACCGGGGAGCTGTTTTTT
15	TRBV6-1	TRBD1	NA	TRBJ1-4	CASSEPDRGDEKLFF	TGTGCCAGCAGTGAACCGGACAGGGGCGATGAAAAACTGTTTTTT
15	TRBV6-6	TRBD1	NA	TRBJ2-5	CASSLYRRGQETQYF	TGTGCCAGCAGCCTATATCGCAGGGGGCAAGAGACCCAGTACTTC
14	TRBV25-1	TRBD1	NA	TRBJ2-1	CASSRSQGENEQFF	TGTGCCAGCAGTAGATCACAGGGGGAGAATGAGCAGTTCTTC
17	TRBV9	NA	NA	TRBJ2-4	CASSVGPGGLAKNIQYF	TGTGCCAGCAGCGTAGGTCCCGGAGGGCTAGCCAAAAACATTCAGTACTTC
17	TRBV7-6	NA	NA	TRBJ2-2	CASSLRPGGGNTGELFF	TGTGCCAGCAGCTTACGCCCCGGCGGGGGCAACACCGGGGAGCTGTTTTTT
14	TRBV5-6	TRBD1	NA	TRBJ2-7	CASSPLGQGYEQYF	TGTGCCAGCAGCCCCTTGGGACAGGGCTACGAGCAGTACTTC
12	TRBV2	NA	NA	TRBJ2-7	CASTTESYEQYF	TGTGCCAGCACCACAGAGTCCTACGAGCAGTACTTC
16	TRBV29-1	NA	NA	TRBJ2-1	CSVEPKGAFSYNEQFF	TGCAGCGTAGAACCTAAAGGGGCTTTCTCCTACAATGAGCAGTTCTTC
17	TRBV7-6	TRBD2	NA	TRBJ2-5	CASSLGGGLAGLETQYF	TGTGCCAGCAGCTTAGGAGGGGGGCTAGCGGGATTGGAGACCCAGTACTTC
16	TRBV18	TRBD1	NA	TRBJ2-7	CASSPGQAALGYEQYF	TGTGCCAGCTCCCCCGGACAGGCGGCGTTGGGCTACGAGCAGTACTTC
14	TRBV7-2	NA	NA	TRBJ1-1	CASSLGRGTAEAFF	TGTGCCAGCAGCTTGGGCAGGGGAACAGCCGAAGCTTTCTTT
13	TRBV29-1	NA	NA	TRBJ1-1	CSVVGRGNTEAFF	TGCAGCGTTGTAGGGCGGGGAAACACTGAAGCTTTCTTT
12	TRBV10-2	TRBD2	NA	TRBJ2-7	CATESGGYEQYF	TGCGCCACCGAGTCGGGGGGCTACGAGCAGTACTTC
14	TRBV7-9	NA	NA	TRBJ1-1	CASTLERGGTEAFF	TGTGCCAGCACCTTAGAGAGGGGGGGGACTGAAGCTTTCTTT
16	TRBV6-4	TRBD2	NA	TRBJ2-1	CASRQEAGGSYNEQFF	TGTGCCAGCAGACAAGAAGCGGGAGGCTCCTACAATGAGCAGTTCTTC
16	TRBV5-4	TRBD2	few	TRBJ2-1	CASSLDLSGRYNEQFF	TGTGCCAGCAGCTTGGACCTTAGCGGGAGGTACAATGAGCAGTTCTTC
15	TRBV5-1	TRBD2	NA	TRBJ2-3	CASSLAGVTTDTQYF	TGCGCCAGCAGCTTAGCGGGAGTAACGACAGATACGCAGTATTTT